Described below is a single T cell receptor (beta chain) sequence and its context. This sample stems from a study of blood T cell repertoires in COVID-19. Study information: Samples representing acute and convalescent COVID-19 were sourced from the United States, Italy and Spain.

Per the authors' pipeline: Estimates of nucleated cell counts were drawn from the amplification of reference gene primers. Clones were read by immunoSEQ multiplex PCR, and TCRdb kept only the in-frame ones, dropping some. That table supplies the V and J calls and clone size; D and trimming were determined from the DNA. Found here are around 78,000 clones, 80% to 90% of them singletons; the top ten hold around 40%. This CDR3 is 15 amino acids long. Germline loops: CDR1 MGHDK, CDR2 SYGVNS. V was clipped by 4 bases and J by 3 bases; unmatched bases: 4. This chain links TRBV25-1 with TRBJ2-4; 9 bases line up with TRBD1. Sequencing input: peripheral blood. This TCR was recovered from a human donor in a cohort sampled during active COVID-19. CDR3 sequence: CASSAGTGFKNIQYF. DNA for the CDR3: TGTGCCAGCAGTGCCGGGACAGGGTTCAAAAACATTCAGTACTTC.